The 5 T cell receptor beta chains below all came from one sample that was sequenced in a study of monozygotic twins with inflammatory bowel disease. With the 5' RACE reads reprocessed, TCRdb shows one record per CDR3 protein and no DNA. This table lists about 300,000 distinct CDR3 sequences. Sequences were obtained from blood. The receptor set was obtained from a human donor with ulcerative colitis or Crohn's disease, or a healthy co-twin of an affected twin (not recorded which).

The rearrangement links TRBV7-9 to TRBJ1-3. The CDR3 is 12 residues long. The germline V gene encodes CDR1 SEHNR and CDR2 FQNEAQ (reference sequence). The CDR3 loop is CASSLEGNTIYF. The variable domain in full, completed from reference TRBV7-9 and TRBJ1-3, reads DTGVSQNPRHKITKRGQNVTFRCDPISEHNRLYWYRQTLGQGPEFLTYFQNEAQLEKSRLLSDRFSAERPKGSFSTLEIQRTEQGDSAMYLCASSLEGNTIYFGEGSWLTVV.

This chain joins TRBV6-5 and TRBJ1-2. Per germline, CDR1 MNHEY and CDR2 SVGAGI. There are 13 residues in the CDR3. The CDR3 spells CASSYSANYGYTF.

The chain recombines TRBV11-2 with TRBJ2-1; there is no DNA to check the TCRdb D call of TRBD2. Germline V gene data show CDR1 as SGHAT and CDR2 as FQNNGV. This CDR3 contains 20 residues. The CDR3 is CASSFRWGASGTLSYNEQFF.

The chain employs TRBV5-1 and TRBJ1-6; TCRdb's D call of TRBD1 is untestable without DNA. The germline V gene encodes CDR1 SGHRS and CDR2 YFSETQ. The CDR3 contains 17 residues. The CDR3 is CASSLRDRERGNSPLHF.

The chain links TRBV20-1 to TRBJ1-2; with no DNA, the TCRdb D assignment of TRBD1 cannot be verified. The CDR3 totals 12 residues. Germline assignment: CDR1 DFQATT and CDR2 SNEGSKA (reference sequence). The CDR3 spells CSVIGALYGYTF.